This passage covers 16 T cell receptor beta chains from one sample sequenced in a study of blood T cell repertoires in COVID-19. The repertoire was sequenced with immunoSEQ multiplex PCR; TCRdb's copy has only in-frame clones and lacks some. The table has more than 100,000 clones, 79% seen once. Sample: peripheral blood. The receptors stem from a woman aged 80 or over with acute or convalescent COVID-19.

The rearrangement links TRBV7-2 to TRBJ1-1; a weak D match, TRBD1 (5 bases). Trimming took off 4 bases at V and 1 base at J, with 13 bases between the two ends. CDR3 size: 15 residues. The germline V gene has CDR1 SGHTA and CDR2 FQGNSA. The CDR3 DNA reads TGTGCCAGCAGCTCTCGGGGGGTCAGGAACACTGAAGCTTTCTTT. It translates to CASSSRGVRNTEAFF.

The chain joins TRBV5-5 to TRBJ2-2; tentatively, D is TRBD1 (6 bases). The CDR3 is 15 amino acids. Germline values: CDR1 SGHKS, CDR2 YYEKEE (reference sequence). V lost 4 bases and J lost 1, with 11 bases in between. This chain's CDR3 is CASSDDRLNTGELFF. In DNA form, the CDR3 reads TGTGCCAGCAGCGATGACAGGTTGAACACCGGGGAGCTGTTTTTT.

Here the CDR3 reads CASSVSGRAGETQYF. The CDR3 DNA sequence: TGTGCCAGCAGCGTCAGCGGGAGGGCCGGGGAGACCCAGTACTTC. The chain is built from TRBV7-3 and TRBJ2-5, with 10 bases matching TRBD2. This CDR3 comprises 15 residues. The trim removed 5 bases at V and 5 bases at J, leaving 8 bases unmatched. Germline CDR1 is SGHTA and CDR2 is FQGTGA.

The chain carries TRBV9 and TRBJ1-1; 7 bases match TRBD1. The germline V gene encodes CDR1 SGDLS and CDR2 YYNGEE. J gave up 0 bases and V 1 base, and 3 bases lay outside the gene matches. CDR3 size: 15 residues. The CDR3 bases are TGTGCCAGCAGCGTATGGGACAGCTTGAACACTGAAGCTTTCTTT. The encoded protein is CASSVWDSLNTEAFF.

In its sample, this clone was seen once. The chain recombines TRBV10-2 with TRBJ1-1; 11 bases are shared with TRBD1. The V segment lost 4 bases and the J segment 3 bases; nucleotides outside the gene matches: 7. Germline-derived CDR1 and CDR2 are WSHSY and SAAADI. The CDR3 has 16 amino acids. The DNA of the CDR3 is TGCGCCAGCAGTGGAGGGACAGGGGGACCTGACACTGAAGCTTTCTTT. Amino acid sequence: CASSGGTGGPDTEAFF.

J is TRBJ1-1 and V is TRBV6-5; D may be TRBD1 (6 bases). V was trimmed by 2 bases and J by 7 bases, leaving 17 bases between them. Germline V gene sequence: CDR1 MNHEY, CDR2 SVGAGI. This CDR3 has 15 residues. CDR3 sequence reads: CASSYGGAFGNEAFF. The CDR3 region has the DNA TGTGCCAGCAGTTACGGGGGGGCGTTCGGGAATGAAGCTTTCTTT.

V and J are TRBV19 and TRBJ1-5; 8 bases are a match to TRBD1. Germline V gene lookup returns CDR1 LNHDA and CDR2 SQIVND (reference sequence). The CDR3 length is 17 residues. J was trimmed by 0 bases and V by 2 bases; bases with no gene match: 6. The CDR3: CASSIQGAVNSNQPQHF. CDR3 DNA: TGTGCCAGTAGTATACAGGGGGCAGTGAATAGCAATCAGCCCCAGCATTTT.

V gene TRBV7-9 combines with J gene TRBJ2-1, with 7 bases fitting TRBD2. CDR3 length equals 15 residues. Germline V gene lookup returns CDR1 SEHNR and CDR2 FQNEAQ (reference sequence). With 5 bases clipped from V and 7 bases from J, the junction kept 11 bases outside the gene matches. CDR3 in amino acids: CASSQGLVAFNEQFF. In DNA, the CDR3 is TGTGCCAGCAGCCAAGGACTAGTGGCTTTTAATGAGCAGTTCTTC.

The CDR3 region is CAWSVRSGKGVNAFF. The CDR3 DNA is TGTGCCTGGAGTGTACGATCAGGAAAAGGGGTTAACGCTTTCTTT. The chain is built from TRBV30 and TRBJ1-1, with a weak D call TRBD1 (5 bases). Germline CDR1 is GTSNPN and CDR2 is SVGIG (reference sequence). V was trimmed by 0 bases and J by 11 bases, leaving 22 bases between them. The CDR3 is made up of 15 amino acids.

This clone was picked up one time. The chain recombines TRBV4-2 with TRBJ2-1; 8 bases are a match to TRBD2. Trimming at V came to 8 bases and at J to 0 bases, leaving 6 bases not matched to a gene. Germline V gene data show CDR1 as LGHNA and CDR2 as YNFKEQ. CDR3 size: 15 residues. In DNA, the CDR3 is TGTGCCAGCTGCCGGGGGGGGAGCTCCTACAATGAGCAGTTCTTC. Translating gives CASCRGGSSYNEQFF.

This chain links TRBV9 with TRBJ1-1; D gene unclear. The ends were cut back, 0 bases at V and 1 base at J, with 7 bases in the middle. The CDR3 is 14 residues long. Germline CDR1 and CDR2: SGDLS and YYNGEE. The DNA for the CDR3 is TGTGCCAGCAGCGTAGTAGAATCGAACACTGAAGCTTTCTTT. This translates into CASSVVESNTEAFF.

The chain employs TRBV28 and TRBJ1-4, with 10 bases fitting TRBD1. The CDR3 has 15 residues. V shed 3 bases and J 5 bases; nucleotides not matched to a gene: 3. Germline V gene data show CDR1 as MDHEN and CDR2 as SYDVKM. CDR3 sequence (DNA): TGTGCCAGCAGTTTGCCGGGACAGGGGAATGAAAAACTGTTTTTT. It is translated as CASSLPGQGNEKLFF. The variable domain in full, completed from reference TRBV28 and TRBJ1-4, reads DVKVTQSSRYLVKRTGEKVFLECVQDMDHENMFWYRQDPGLGLRLIYFSYDVKMKEKGDIPEGYSVSREKKERFSLILESASTNQTSMYLCASSLPGQGNEKLFFGSGTQLSVL.

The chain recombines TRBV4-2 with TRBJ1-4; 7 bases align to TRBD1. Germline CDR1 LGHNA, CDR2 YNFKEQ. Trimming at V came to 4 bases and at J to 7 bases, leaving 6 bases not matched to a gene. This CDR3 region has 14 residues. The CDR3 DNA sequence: TGTGCCAGCAGCCGGACCGGGACAGCTGAAAAACTGTTTTTT. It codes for CASSRTGTAEKLFF.

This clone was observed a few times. The CDR3 DNA sequence: TGTGCCAGCTCACAAAAGGACAGAATATATGGCTACACCTTC. This sequence encodes CASSQKDRIYGYTF. This chain joins TRBV18 and TRBJ1-2, with D possibly matching TRBD1 (6 bases). V gave up 4 bases and J gave up 5 bases, with 14 bases separating them. The germline V gene encodes CDR1 KGHSH and CDR2 LQKENI. This CDR3 spans 14 amino acids.

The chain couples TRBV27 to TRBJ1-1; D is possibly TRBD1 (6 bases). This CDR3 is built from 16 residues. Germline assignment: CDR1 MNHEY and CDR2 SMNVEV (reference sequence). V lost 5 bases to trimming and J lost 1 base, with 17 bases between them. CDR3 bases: TGTGCCAGCAGTCCCTTAACCGGGACAAGGAACACTGAAGCTTTCTTT. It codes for CASSPLTGTRNTEAFF.

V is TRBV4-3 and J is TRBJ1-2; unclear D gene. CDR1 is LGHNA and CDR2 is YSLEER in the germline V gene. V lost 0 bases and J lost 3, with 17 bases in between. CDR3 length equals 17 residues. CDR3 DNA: TGCGCCAGCAGCCAAGATCATATCAGTTTCGGGGACTATGGCTACACCTTC. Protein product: CASSQDHISFGDYGYTF.